Presented here are 19 T cell receptor beta chains from one specimen sequenced in a study of blood T cell repertoires in COVID-19. Here immunoSEQ multiplex PCR was the method, and the copy in TCRdb shows in-frame clones only, minus some. The sample has 65,000 to 100,000 clones, about 82% seen once; the top ten hold about 16%. Input material: peripheral blood. The receptors derive from a woman aged 80 or over with acute or convalescent COVID-19.

J is TRBJ1-2 and V is TRBV7-2; possibly TRBD1 for D (5 bases). Deletions cut 2 bases from V and 4 bases from J, with 11 bases between. From germline, CDR1 is SGHTA and CDR2 FQGNSA. The CDR3 length is 14 residues. DNA for the CDR3: TGTGCCAGCAGCTTATTCCCAGGGCCCTATGGCTACACCTTC. Protein product: CASSLFPGPYGYTF.

This chain links TRBV6-5 with TRBJ1-4; 8 nucleotides match TRBD1. Germline-derived CDR1 and CDR2 are MNHEY and SVGAGI. CDR3 length: 15 amino acids. With 6 bases clipped from V and 5 bases from J, the junction kept 8 bases outside the gene matches. CDR3 in amino acids: CASSRNRGGNEKLFF. The CDR3 DNA reads TGTGCCAGCAGCCGAAACAGGGGGGGAAATGAAAAACTGTTTTTT.

The rearrangement uses TRBV7-9 and TRBJ2-3; a weak D match, TRBD2 (6 bases). The CDR3 is 15 residues long. Trimming stripped 0 bases from V and 3 bases from J, with 10 bases between. The germline V gene has CDR1 SEHNR and CDR2 FQNEAQ (reference sequence). CDR3 nucleotides: TGTGCCAGCAGCTTAGCACTAGCAGAAACAGATACGCAGTATTTT. This sequence encodes CASSLALAETDTQYF.

This rearrangement joins TRBV9 to TRBJ2-7; D gene unclear. Per germline, CDR1 SGDLS and CDR2 YYNGEE. The CDR3 runs to 14 residues. The germline V and J ends were trimmed by 3 bases and 0 bases, with 10 bases remaining between them. The chain's CDR3 is CASSGLPSSYEQYF. As DNA, the CDR3 is TGTGCCAGCAGCGGACTCCCCAGCTCCTACGAGCAGTACTTC.

This chain connects TRBV10-3 to TRBJ2-1; TRBD1 matches at 7 bases. The germline CDR1 and CDR2 sequences are ENHRY and SYGVKD. CDR3 length: 14 residues. The ends lost 4 bases at V and 7 bases at J; junction bases unmatched: 7. Here the CDR3 DNA reads TGTGCCATCAGTGTAGGGACAGATATGAATGAGCAGTTCTTC. This encodes CAISVGTDMNEQFF.

The chain carries TRBV7-8 and TRBJ1-4; no firm D call. The CDR3 contains 15 residues. Germline lookup yields CDR1 SGHVS and CDR2 FQNEAQ. The V and J ends lost 4 bases and 5 bases respectively, with 14 bases between them. The CDR3 here is CASSSGEVRNEKLFF. The CDR3 DNA reads TGTGCCAGCAGCTCCGGGGAGGTGAGGAATGAAAAACTGTTTTTT.

The chain recombines TRBV10-3 with TRBJ1-1, with D hard to call. V was shortened by 6 bases and J by 5 bases, with 7 bases between the two germline ends. The CDR3 consists of 11 residues. Germline assignment: CDR1 ENHRY and CDR2 SYGVKD. The DNA for the CDR3 is TGTGCCATCAGGGGCGGGACTGAAGCTTTCTTT. Amino acids: CAIRGGTEAFF.

The V and J genes are TRBV4-1 and TRBJ2-3; TRBD2 agrees at 8 bases. Germline values: CDR1 MGHRA, CDR2 YSYEKL. V was pared by 3 bases and J by 0 bases, with 5 bases of the junction left unmatched. The length of the CDR3 is 16 residues. DNA of the CDR3: TGCGCCAGCAGCCAGGGCGGGGGGCGTAGCACAGATACGCAGTATTTT. Translated, it gives CASSQGGGRSTDTQYF.

This chain uses TRBV29-1 with TRBJ2-3, with 7 bases fitting TRBD1. The junction had 9 bases not matched to a gene; V was cut back by 5 bases and J by 1 base. The CDR3 spans 15 residues. Germline CDR1 SQVTM, CDR2 ANQGSEA. The CDR3 coding sequence is TGCAGCGTTCAACAGGGGCCCCCTGGCACAGATACGCAGTATTTT. Translating gives CSVQQGPPGTDTQYF.

This clone was picked up one time. The chain recombines TRBV24-1 with TRBJ1-2; no clear D gene. The ends were cut back, 2 bases at V and 0 bases at J, with 15 bases in the middle. Per germline, CDR1 KGHDR and CDR2 SFDVKD. The CDR3 is 17 amino acids. CDR3 region: CATSDSPGRLPNYGYTF. The DNA of the CDR3 is TGTGCCACCAGTGATTCCCCCGGCAGGCTACCTAACTATGGCTACACCTTC.

The V gene is TRBV18, the J gene TRBJ2-1, with D perhaps TRBD1 (6 bases). Germline V gives CDR1 KGHSH, CDR2 LQKENI. The CDR3 has 16 residues. Trimming left V 0 bases short and J 5 bases short, with 14 bases between. This chain's CDR3 is CASSPPGTPRNNEQFF. CDR3 nucleotides: TGTGCCAGCTCACCACCCGGGACACCTAGGAACAATGAGCAGTTCTTC.

The chain is built from TRBV6-1 and TRBJ2-7, with TRBD2 identical over 11 bases. Germline CDR1 MNHNS, CDR2 SASEGT. The CDR3 runs to 18 residues. The V gene end was trimmed by 2 bases and the J gene end by 0 bases; junction bases not matched to a gene: 9. The CDR3 DNA follows: TGTGCCAGCAGTGAATCATGGGGACTAGCGGTGAGCTCCTACGAGCAGTACTTC. Translating it yields CASSESWGLAVSSYEQYF.

The rearrangement joins TRBV29-1 to TRBJ2-7; 10 positions match TRBD1. The junction had 5 bases not matched to a gene; V was cut back by 7 bases and J by 2 bases. Germline V gene sequence: CDR1 SQVTM, CDR2 ANQGSEA. This CDR3 has 13 amino acids. The CDR3 nucleotides read TGCAGCGCTACCGGGACAGGGGCCTACGAGCAGTACTTC. Amino acids: CSATGTGAYEQYF.

This clone was detected a few times. The rearrangement joins TRBV7-2 to TRBJ1-1; 7 bases are shared with TRBD1. CDR1 is SGHTA, CDR2 FQGNSA, per germline. The ends lost 5 bases at V and 4 bases at J; junction bases unmatched: 7. The CDR3 is 14 residues long. As DNA, the CDR3 is TGTGCCAGCAGCCTCAAACAGGGGAGCACTGAAGCTTTCTTT. This gives the protein CASSLKQGSTEAFF.

The chain has TRBV30 and TRBJ1-1, with a weak D call TRBD1 (5 bases). V lost 1 base, J lost 0 bases, and 15 bases lay in between. This CDR3 contains 16 residues. Germline loops: CDR1 GTSNPN, CDR2 SVGIG (reference sequence). The CDR3 DNA sequence: TGTGCCTGGAGTGGGACACAAAAATCCATGAACACTGAAGCTTTCTTT. Translation: CAWSGTQKSMNTEAFF.

The chain uses TRBV11-3 and TRBJ2-2; the D gene is possibly TRBD1 (5 bases). The CDR3 sequence is 14 residues long. Trimming took 2 bases from V and 4 from J, leaving 8 bases between them. Germline V gene sequence: CDR1 SGHNT, CDR2 YENEEA. Here the CDR3 reads CASSLRDSTGELFF. CDR3 in DNA: TGTGCCAGCAGCTTACGTGACAGCACCGGGGAGCTGTTTTTT.

V is TRBV25-1 and J is TRBJ1-1; a possible D gene is TRBD1 (6 bases). This CDR3 is built from 14 residues. V was clipped by 3 bases and J by 5 bases, with 13 bases between them. Germline CDR1 reads MGHDK; CDR2 reads SYGVNS. CDR3: CASSDGQRITEAFF. The CDR3 DNA follows: TGTGCCAGCAGTGACGGACAGAGGATAACTGAAGCTTTCTTT.

The rearrangement links TRBV2 to TRBJ2-1, with D perhaps matching TRBD1 (6 bases). The CDR3 contains 12 residues. CDR1 is SNHLY, CDR2 FYNNEI, per germline. Trimming took 0 bases from V and 10 from J, leaving 7 bases between them. The CDR3: CASSEARGEQFF. The CDR3 nucleotides read TGTGCCAGCAGTGAAGCGAGGGGGGAGCAGTTCTTC.

The rearrangement links TRBV6-5 to TRBJ2-2, with D possibly being TRBD2 (6 bases). The V end was cut by 7 bases, the J end by 0 bases, with 9 bases between. The CDR3 length is 14 residues. Per the germline V gene, CDR1 is MNHEY and CDR2 is SVGAGI. CDR3 in amino acids: CASNGGTNTGELFF. CDR3 sequence (DNA): TGTGCCAGCAATGGCGGGACGAACACCGGGGAGCTGTTTTTT.